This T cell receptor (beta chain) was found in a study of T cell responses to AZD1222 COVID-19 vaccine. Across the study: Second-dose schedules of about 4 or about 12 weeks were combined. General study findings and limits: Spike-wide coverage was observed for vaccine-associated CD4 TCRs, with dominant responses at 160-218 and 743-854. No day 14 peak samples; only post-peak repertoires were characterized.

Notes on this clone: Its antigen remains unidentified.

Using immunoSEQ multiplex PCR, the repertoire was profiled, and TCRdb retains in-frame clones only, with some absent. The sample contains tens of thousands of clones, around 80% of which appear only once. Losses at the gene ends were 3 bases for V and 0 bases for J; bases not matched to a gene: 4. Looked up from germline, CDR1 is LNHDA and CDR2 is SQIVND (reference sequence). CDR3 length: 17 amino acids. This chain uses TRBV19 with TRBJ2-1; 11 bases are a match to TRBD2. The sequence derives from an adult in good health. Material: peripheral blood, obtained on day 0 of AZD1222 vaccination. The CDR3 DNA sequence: TGTGCCAGTAGTATCGGGACTAGCGGCTCCTCCTACAATGAGCAGTTCTTC. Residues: CASSIGTSGSSYNEQFF. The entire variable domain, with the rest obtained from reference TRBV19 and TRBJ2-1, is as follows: DGGITQSPKYLFRKEGQNVTLSCEQNLNHDAMYWYRQDPGQGLRLIYYSQIVNDFQKGDIAEGYSVSREKKESFPLTVTSAQKNPTAFYLCASSIGTSGSSYNEQFFGPGTRLTVL.